The sequence of this T cell receptor (beta chain) was determined in a study of ipilimumab plus nivolumab after autologous stem cell transplantation. Background on the study: The DLBCL group included primary refractory and relapsed cases.

TCRdb keeps only in-frame clones here, not all; method: immunoSEQ multiplex PCR. The table has 15,000 to 20,000 clones, around 82% seen once. V lost 3 bases and J lost 5, with 8 bases in between. Germline V CDR1 and CDR2: ENHRY, SYGVKD. The CDR3 totals 13 residues. The sequencing used PBMCs, collected in a trial of ipilimumab plus nivolumab as post-transplant consolidation. The V gene is TRBV10-3, the J gene TRBJ1-5; maybe TRBD1 (5 bases). The sequence was obtained from a male donor with diffuse large B-cell lymphoma. CDR3 DNA sequence: TGTGCCATCAGTGATCGGGGGGATCAGCCCCAGCATTTT. As protein: CAISDRGDQPQHF.